This T cell receptor beta chain derives from a study of T cell changes during pregnancy in multiple sclerosis (dated by TCRdb to 2018 to 2020). About the full investigation: Changes in the T cell repertoire over the course of pregnancy were examined in this study in women with multiple sclerosis.

Library construction relied on the immunoSEQ multiplex PCR assay. Drawn from immuneACCESS, this table holds only the in-frame rearrangements with V and J called that TCRdb kept. Clones are partly lost; checked studies trace under half to an unresolved V gene and leave the rest unexplained. The sample yields more than 25,000 clones; 70% to 90% were counted once. Of the sample, 8% falls within the top ten clones. A word on this clone: The target of this receptor is not known. One end of the junction varies from germline; a read error may be responsible. This same CDR3 is encoded by further DNA sequences in the sample.

The CDR1 and CDR2 encoded by the germline V gene are ENHRY and SYGVKD. The CDR3 has 14 amino acids, counting the end cysteine and phenylalanine. The only DNA kept is the CDR3, 42 bases in frame from the first base. The sample consisted of CD8+ T cells from peripheral blood mononuclear cells, taken before pregnancy. Rearrangement joined TRBV10-3 to TRBJ1-4, with no confidently assigned D gene. The sequence was obtained from a female donor with multiple sclerosis, enrolled in a pregnancy study. The nucleotide sequence is TGTGCTATCAGTGAAGAGGGAAGGTATGAAAAACTGTTTTTT. Translated, it gives CAISEEGRYEKLFF.